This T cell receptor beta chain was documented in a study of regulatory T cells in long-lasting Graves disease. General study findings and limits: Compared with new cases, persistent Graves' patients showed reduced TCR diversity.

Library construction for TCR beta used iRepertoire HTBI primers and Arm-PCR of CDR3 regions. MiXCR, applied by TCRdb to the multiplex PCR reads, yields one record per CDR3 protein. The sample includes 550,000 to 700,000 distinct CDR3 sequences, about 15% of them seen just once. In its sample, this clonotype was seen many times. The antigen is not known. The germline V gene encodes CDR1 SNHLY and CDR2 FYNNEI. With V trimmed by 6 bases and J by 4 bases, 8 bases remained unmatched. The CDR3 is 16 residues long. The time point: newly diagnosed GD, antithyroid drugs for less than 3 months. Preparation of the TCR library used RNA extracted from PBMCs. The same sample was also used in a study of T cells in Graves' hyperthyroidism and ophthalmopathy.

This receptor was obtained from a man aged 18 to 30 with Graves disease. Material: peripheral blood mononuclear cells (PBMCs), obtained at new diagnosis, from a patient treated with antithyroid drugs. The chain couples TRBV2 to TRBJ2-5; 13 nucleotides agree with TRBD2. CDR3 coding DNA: TGTGCCAGCAGCGAAACTAGCGGGAGGGACCGAGAGACCCAGTACTTC. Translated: CASSETSGRDRETQYF.